Given below is one TCR beta chain in context. Clones were read by immunoSEQ multiplex PCR, and TCRdb kept only the in-frame ones, dropping some. The profile shows around 690,000 clones, 90% of them singletons. Germline-derived CDR1 and CDR2 are MNHNY and SVGAGI (reference sequence). There are 13 residues in the CDR3. Trimming shortened V by 5 bases and J by 2 bases, and 7 bases separated the two germline ends. The data belong to a study of shared clonotypes between healthy human individuals. Sequencing input: memory CD8+ T cells from PBMCs. Specified subset: CD45RO+ cells pooled with CCR7-negative TemRA cells. The chain employs TRBV6-6 and TRBJ1-5; D uncertain. This receptor was obtained from a young man in good health. Some clones in this sample may be carry-over from other donors' samples. CDR3 loop: CASSPARNQPQHF. In DNA, the CDR3 is TGTGCCAGCAGTCCCGCGCGCAATCAGCCCCAGCATTTT.